These T cell receptor beta chains were read from a single sample in a study of breast tumors, draining lymph nodes, adjacent tissues. TCRdb passed the multiplex PCR reads through MiXCR, listing each CDR3 protein once. The sample lists some 120,000 distinct CDR3 sequences; roughly 20% were seen once. The sample consisted of axillary lymph node tissue. The receptor set was obtained from a female donor with breast cancer. Some clones in this sample may be carry-over from other donors' samples. Each CDR3 is given with its conserved first and last residue. A D gene is named only where the DNA matches it firmly. Expanded clones are given a class, and other clones once, few, many or no size at all.

clone size: many; J gene: TRBJ2-1; D gene: TRBD2; V gene: TRBV20-1; CDR3 DNA: TGCAGTGCTTCCCTAGCGGGAGTCGCCGATGAGCAGTTCTTC; CDR3 protein: CSASLAGVADEQFF
clone size: many; J gene: TRBJ2-2; D gene: TRBD2; V gene: TRBV11-2; CDR3 DNA: TGTGCCAGCAGCTTAAGAGGACTAGCGCTGAACACCGGGGAGCTGTTTTTT; CDR3 protein: CASSLRGLALNTGELFF
clone size: many; J gene: TRBJ1-3; D gene: -; V gene: TRBV30; CDR3 DNA: TGTGCCTGGAGTGTATGGAGGGGCAGGGAAGGAAACACCATATATTTT; CDR3 protein: CAWSVWRGREGNTIYF
clone size: -; J gene: TRBJ2-5; D gene: TRBD1; V gene: TRBV28; CDR3 DNA: TGTGCCAGCAGCCTCCGGACAGGGGGACAAGAGACCCAGTACTTC; CDR3 protein: CASSLRTGGQETQYF
clone size: many; J gene: TRBJ2-1; D gene: TRBD2; V gene: TRBV29-1; CDR3 DNA: TGCAGCGTTAGGACTAGCGGTGACCCCTACAATGAGCAGTTCTTC; CDR3 protein: CSVRTSGDPYNEQFF
clone size: many; J gene: TRBJ2-7; D gene: -; V gene: TRBV10-3; CDR3 DNA: TGTGCCATCAGTGAGCCCCCGATCTCCTACGAGCAGTACTTC; CDR3 protein: CAISEPPISYEQYF
clone size: -; J gene: TRBJ2-2; D gene: TRBD2; V gene: TRBV27; CDR3 DNA: TGTGCCAGCAGTCCGGGACTACTTACCGGGGAGCTGTTTTTT; CDR3 protein: CASSPGLLTGELFF
clone size: medium-sized; J gene: TRBJ2-7; D gene: -; V gene: TRBV29-1; CDR3 DNA: TGCAGCGTTGATGGTGAGGGCAGTGGTTACGAGCAGTACTTC; CDR3 protein: CSVDGEGSGYEQYF
clone size: -; J gene: TRBJ1-6; D gene: TRBD1; V gene: TRBV28; CDR3 DNA: TGTGCCAGCAGCGACAGGGGGCTGGAGTCACCCCTCCACTTT; CDR3 protein: CASSDRGLESPLHF
clone size: -; J gene: TRBJ2-4; D gene: TRBD1; V gene: TRBV6-6; CDR3 DNA: TGTGCCAGCAGTTACTCGGGTTTACAGGGGGCAACCAAAAACATTCAGTACTTC; CDR3 protein: CASSYSGLQGATKNIQYF
clone size: many; J gene: TRBJ1-6; D gene: -; V gene: TRBV5-1; CDR3 DNA: TGCGCCAGCAGCGCCCGGGACGGTAATTCACCCCTCCACTTT; CDR3 protein: CASSARDGNSPLHF
clone size: -; J gene: TRBJ2-1; D gene: -; V gene: TRBV4-2; CDR3 DNA: TGTGCCAGCAGCCAAGCGGGGCTGAGGACCTACGATGAGCAGTTCTTC; CDR3 protein: CASSQAGLRTYDEQFF
clone size: -; J gene: TRBJ1-2; D gene: -; V gene: TRBV25-1; CDR3 DNA: TGTGCCAGCAGTGACACATTTAACTATGGCTACACCTTC; CDR3 protein: CASSDTFNYGYTF
clone size: -; J gene: TRBJ2-5; D gene: -; V gene: TRBV29-1; CDR3 DNA: TGCAGCGTTGAAAATACCAATTCCCGTGAGCTACCCTATGGGGAGACCCAGTACTTC; CDR3 protein: CSVENTNSRELPYGETQYF
clone size: many; J gene: TRBJ2-7; D gene: -; V gene: TRBV6-1; CDR3 DNA: TGTGCCAGTAGGTATACTGGGGTAGACGAGCAGTACTTC; CDR3 protein: CASRYTGVDEQYF
clone size: -; J gene: TRBJ1-5; D gene: -; V gene: TRBV28; CDR3 DNA: TGTGCCAGCAGCACCCCGGCAGGTTTCGATCAGCCCCAGCATTTT; CDR3 protein: CASSTPAGFDQPQHF
clone size: few; J gene: TRBJ2-2; D gene: TRBD2; V gene: TRBV3-1; CDR3 DNA: TGTGCCAGCAGCCCCCGGGAACTGGGACTAGCGGGAATAATCGGGGAGCTGTTTTTT; CDR3 protein: CASSPRELGLAGIIGELFF
clone size: few; J gene: TRBJ2-2; D gene: -; V gene: TRBV27; CDR3 DNA: TGTGCCACCGCCGGCCGACCGAACACCGGGGAGCTGTTTTTT; CDR3 protein: CATAGRPNTGELFF
clone size: many; J gene: TRBJ1-2; D gene: TRBD1; V gene: TRBV24-1; CDR3 DNA: TGTGCCACCAGTGAACAGACAGGGACGGGCTACACCTTC; CDR3 protein: CATSEQTGTGYTF
clone size: many; J gene: TRBJ2-5; D gene: -; V gene: TRBV7-7; CDR3 DNA: TGTGCTAGCAGCTTAGGGACACTAGAGACCCAGTACTTC; CDR3 protein: CASSLGTLETQYF